The sequence of this T cell receptor (beta chain) was determined in a study of patients and donors after allogeneic stem cell transplantation. In TCRdb, the RT-PCR reads were re-called with MiXCR into one record per CDR3 protein. The sample has some 880,000 distinct CDR3 sequences; more than 15% are singletons. The CDR3 runs 17 residues. This rearrangement joins TRBV21-1 to TRBJ2-7; TRBD1 is the table's D call and was not checked against the DNA. TRBV21-1 is tagged as a pseudogene. The sequence was obtained from a human donor who was either an allogeneic HSCT recipient or a stem cell or donor lymphocyte infusion donor (not recorded which). It is not recorded whose cells these are; they may come from a transplant donor. The specimen was blood, either unsorted or a sorted T cell fraction (not recorded which). The CDR3 region is CASSKPERGQSGYEQYF. The CDR3 nucleotides read TGTGCCAGCTCGAAACCTGAACGAGGACAGAGTGGCTACGAGCAGTACTTC.